Sequencing of this TCR beta chain was carried out in a study of T cell responses to AZD1222 COVID-19 vaccine. The wider study: Second-dose schedules of about 4 or about 12 weeks were combined.

On this clone itself: The antigen is undetermined.

TCRdb's copy holds only in-frame clones and misses some; the assay was immunoSEQ multiplex PCR. Among about 130,000 clones listed, 88% were seen once. Findings and caveats of the study: Of spike-specific TCRs, nearly half reportedly target regions left unmutated in variants. When two AZD1222 doses had been given, Spike-specific TCR breadth and depth rose. Spike-wide coverage was observed for vaccine-associated CD4 TCRs, with dominant responses at 160-218 and 743-854.

The sample in question was peripheral blood, obtained on day 0 of AZD1222 vaccination. This receptor was taken from an adult in good health.

This CDR3 is CASSGDRAEGKDYTF. Here the CDR3 DNA reads TGCGCCAGCAGCGGTGACAGGGCTGAGGGGAAGGACTACACCTTC. V usage is TRBV5-1 and J usage is TRBJ1-2; 7 positions agree with TRBD1. V lost 4 bases to trimming and J lost 10 bases; unmatched junction nucleotides: 16. Per germline, CDR1 SGHRS and CDR2 YFSETQ. The CDR3 spans 15 residues.